This T cell receptor beta chain was sequenced in a study of OX40 agonist ivuxolimab in advanced cancers. Looking at the study overall: Ivuxolimab was a fully human IgG2 agonistic monoclonal antibody targeting the costimulatory receptor OX40 (CD134). Intravenous ivuxolimab was administered to patients every 2 weeks at six dose levels: 0.01, 0.1, 0.3, 1.5, 3 and 10 mg/kg. Of the approximately 50 patients in dose escalation, about 20 had hepatocellular carcinoma, some 15 had melanoma, 9 had renal cell carcinoma and 9 had head and neck cancer. In the dose-escalation cohort, 70% to 85% of patients were male, and the mean age was approximately 60 years, with a range of roughly 20 to 79. Patients were allowed to have had prior anti-PD-1, anti-PD-L1 or anti-CTLA-4 therapy, and 30% to 50% of the dose-escalation patients had previously received checkpoint inhibitors. Partial responses occurred in three dose-escalation patients, of whom one had hepatocellular carcinoma and two had cutaneous melanoma. Peripheral TCRbeta sequencing aimed to test whether ivuxolimab altered TCR sequence diversity and caused clonal T-cell expansion. The monotherapy dose-escalation portion (N = 52 patients) of the phase I ivuxolimab trial is reported in the paper. Results and caveats for the whole study, not just this receptor: Clonal expansion of both CD4+ and CD8+ blood T cells was observed from baseline to week 6 at doses 0.1 to 3.0 mg/kg. Which antigens the clonally expanded peripheral T cells were specific for was not determined. Low levels of normalized T-cell clonal expansion were also seen in some patients who did not respond. After ivuxolimab, CD8+ T cells had more expanded clones than CD4+ T cells on average. In the 0.1-3.0 mg/kg groups, partial responders had among the lowest normalized peripheral clonal expansion, particularly in CD8+ T cells.

The CDR3 contains 12 residues, cysteine and phenylalanine counted. Of the read, only the CDR3 DNA is kept; its 36 bases are in frame from base 1. From a lookup of the germline V gene (reference sequence), CDR1 and CDR2 are GTSNPN and SVGIG. V is shortened by 0 bases, J by 4 bases, and the region joining them spans 4 bases. This clone has just a few counts. Its antigen is not yet known. Nothing much larger sits one base from this clone, and base qualities are not available. Patients with autoimmune disease history or receiving systemic immunosuppression were excluded from the trial. In every dose cohort, peripheral blood was drawn for TCR sequencing at baseline, cycle 4 day 1, and cycle 7 day 1. Samples were obtained from an open-label, multicenter, first-in-human phase I dose-escalation trial of ivuxolimab. The trial enrolled adults with locally advanced or metastatic head and neck squamous cell, hepatocellular, melanoma or renal cell carcinoma. Before TCR sequencing, CD4+ and CD8+ T cells were separately sorted from peripheral blood.

To sequence the TCRbeta CDR3 region, genomic DNA was isolated from the sorted cells. The immunoSEQ Assay was used for sequencing of TCRbeta CDR3 regions. Imported from immuneACCESS, the table was reduced by TCRdb to in-frame sequences with V and J called. These copies leave out some clones; in studies compared against another copy, an unresolved V gene accounts for under half, and the cause of the remainder is not known. In all, the sample holds tens of thousands of clones, and over 90% of those were seen once. 26% of the sample comes from the top ten. Recombination linked TRBV30 to TRBJ1-5, with no confidently assigned D gene. The TCR originated in an adult with an advanced solid tumor such as melanoma, head and neck, liver or kidney cancer. The material sequenced was CD4+ or CD8+ T cells sorted from blood, taken in a trial of the OX40 agonist ivuxolimab. CDR3 loop: CAWSVRNQPQHF. The DNA is TGTGCCTGGAGTGTACGGAATCAGCCCCAGCATTTT.